The 2 T cell receptor beta chains in this list originate from one sample, sequenced in a study of blood T cell repertoires in COVID-19. The data were produced by immunoSEQ multiplex PCR, yet TCRdb's version contains in-frame clones alone and is incomplete. Found here are 280,000 or so clones, over 85% of them singletons; the top ten hold approximately 2.9%. Sequences were obtained from PBMCs or T cells enriched from blood (not recorded which). These receptors all stem from a woman in her fifties or sixties who had been exposed to COVID-19.

This chain joins TRBV3-1 (or the pseudogene TRBV3-2) and TRBJ1-5; 7 bases map to TRBD1. V shed 2 bases and J 9 bases; nucleotides not matched to a gene: 7. There are 14 residues in the CDR3. Germline-derived CDR1 and CDR2 are LGHDT and YNNKEL (reference sequence). This CDR3 reads CASSQSGTASPQHF. The CDR3 bases are TGTGCCAGCAGCCAATCCGGGACAGCTTCGCCCCAGCATTTT.

The chain uses TRBV5-1 and TRBJ2-5, with 11 bases aligning to TRBD2. V was pared by 0 bases and J by 4 bases, with 8 bases of the junction left unmatched. The CDR3 has 17 residues. Germline V gives CDR1 SGHRS, CDR2 YFSETQ. As DNA, the CDR3 is TGCGCCAGCAGCTTGGGGACTAGCGGGTCTCGAAGAGAGACCCAGTACTTC. Protein product: CASSLGTSGSRRETQYF. Looking up the rest from reference TRBV5-1 and TRBJ2-5 gives the full variable domain: KAGVTQTPRYLIKTRGQQVTLSCSPISGHRSVSWYQQTPGQGLQFLFEYFSETQRNKGNFPGRFSGRQFSNSRSEMNVSTLELGDSALYLCASSLGTSGSRRETQYFGPGTRLLVL.